These 26 T cell receptor beta chains were sequenced from one sample in a study of T-cell memory formation after mild COVID-19. TCRdb re-derived calls from the 5' RACE reads in MiXCR, one entry per CDR3 protein. The sample contains tens of thousands of distinct CDR3 sequences, about 16% of which appear only once. What was sequenced was PBMCs or a T cell subset sorted from them (not recorded which). Receptor source: a man younger than 35 who had mild COVID-19 (a few samples of this study predate the infection). Cell type and time point are not known.

This clonotype was observed a handful of times. Written as DNA, the CDR3 is TGTGCCAGCAGCCACCGCCCAGGACGGATTGGAAACACCATATATTTT. Encoded protein: CASSHRPGRIGNTIYF. This chain connects TRBV13 to TRBJ1-3, with D unresolved. Between the trimmed V and J ends, which lost 5 bases and 3 bases, there was a span of 17 bases. This CDR3 spans 16 amino acids. Per germline, CDR1 PRHDT and CDR2 FYEKMQ (reference sequence).

This clonotype was counted only a few times. The rearrangement links TRBV6-5 to TRBJ2-7, with TRBD1 identical over 8 bases. Unmatched junction bases numbered 12, after V lost 8 bases and J lost 3 bases. This CDR3 has 15 amino acids. CDR1 and CDR2 from the germline V gene are MNHEY and SVGAGI. The CDR3 here is CASRETPGGIYEQYF. DNA of the CDR3: TGTGCCAGCCGAGAGACTCCAGGGGGCATCTACGAGCAGTACTTC.

V and J are TRBV10-2 and TRBJ2-3; D gene unclear. The germline V and J ends were trimmed by 3 bases and 4 bases, with 8 bases remaining between them. In germline, CDR1 is WSHSY, CDR2 SAAADI. The CDR3 contains 13 residues. The CDR3 bases are TGCGCCAGCAGTGACATGAACTCAGATACGCAGTATTTT. Its protein product is CASSDMNSDTQYF.

The chain is built from TRBV2 and TRBJ1-4; D is perhaps TRBD1 (6 bases). Trimming took 7 bases from V and 7 from J, leaving 7 bases between them. This CDR3 has 11 residues. The germline gives CDR1 SNHLY, CDR2 FYNNEI. Here the CDR3 reads CASKGGEKLFF. CDR3 in DNA: TGTGCCAGCAAAGGGGGTGAAAAACTGTTTTTT. Full variable domain (remainder filled in from reference TRBV2 and TRBJ1-4): EPEVTQTPSHQVTQMGQEVILRCVPISNHLYFYWYRQILGQKVEFLVSFYNNEISEKSEIFDDQFSVERPDGSNFTLKIRSTKLEDSAMYFCASKGGEKLFFGSGTQLSVL.

This clonotype appeared a few times. J is TRBJ2-6 and V is TRBV6-2 or TRBV6-3, with 7 nucleotides matching TRBD1. Germline V CDR1 and CDR2: MNHEY, SVGEGT. The CDR3 extends over 17 amino acids. J was trimmed by 0 bases and V by 2 bases; bases with no gene match: 4. DNA of the CDR3: TGTGCCAGCAGTTACGGGGACAGTCACTCTGGGGCCAACGTCCTGACTTTC. It codes for CASSYGDSHSGANVLTF.

This clonotype was recorded many times. The J gene is TRBJ1-1, the V gene TRBV4-1; TRBD1 matches at 8 bases. Germline assignment: CDR1 MGHRA and CDR2 YSYEKL. V lost 8 bases and J lost 3; bases outside the gene matches: 8. This CDR3 region has 14 residues. The CDR3 spells CASRSTGVHTEAFF. The CDR3 DNA is TGCGCCAGCCGCTCGACAGGGGTGCACACTGAAGCTTTCTTT.

The chain is built from TRBV12-5 and TRBJ2-7, with TRBD2 as a possible D gene (6 bases). V shed 2 bases and J shed 5 bases, with 19 bases lying between them. CDR1 is LGHNT, CDR2 FRNRAP, per germline. The CDR3 is 16 amino acids. The CDR3 DNA sequence: TGTGCTAGTGGTTTGCAGCGGGTTCGAGGAGGGGACGAGCAGTACTTC. Translated, it gives CASGLQRVRGGDEQYF.

This clonotype was seen many times. The chain has TRBV4-2 and TRBJ2-2; 9 positions agree with TRBD1. Germline V CDR1 and CDR2: LGHNA, YNFKEQ. This CDR3 has 15 amino acids. Germline trimming cut 4 bases from V and 6 bases from J; bases unmatched to any gene: 6. The CDR3 nucleotides are TGTGCCAGCAGCCCTACCGGGACAGGGCCCGGGGAGCTGTTTTTT. This translates into CASSPTGTGPGELFF.

This sequence joins TRBV4-1 and TRBJ1-1; maybe TRBD1 (6 bases). The CDR3 is 16 amino acids. Germline V gene data show CDR1 as MGHRA and CDR2 as YSYEKL. V was shortened by 4 bases and J by 3 bases, with 18 bases between the two germline ends. CDR3 residues: CASSPQAYGGHTEAFF. CDR3 nucleotide sequence: TGCGCCAGCAGCCCCCAGGCTTACGGGGGGCACACTGAAGCTTTCTTT.

J is TRBJ2-7 and V is TRBV11-2; no reliable D call. Per germline, CDR1 SGHAT and CDR2 FQNNGV. Trimming pared 6 bases from V and 3 bases from J, leaving 12 bases between. The CDR3 extends over 13 amino acids. CDR3 DNA: TGTGCCAGCAGTAGAGCCGCCCTCTACGAGCAGTACTTC. Protein sequence: CASSRAALYEQYF.

This clonotype was recorded at least ten times. The J gene is TRBJ2-4, the V gene TRBV12-3 or TRBV12-4; 8 nucleotides line up with TRBD1. This CDR3 is 14 amino acids long. The ends lost 6 bases at V and 14 bases at J; junction bases unmatched: 15. In DNA form, the CDR3 reads TGTGCCAGCAGGGGACCGGGACAGGAGCACCTTAAGTACTTC. Its protein is CASRGPGQEHLKYF.

This clonotype was observed a few times. CDR3 nucleotide sequence: TGTGCCAGCAGATCGAACACTGAAGCTTTCTTT. It encodes CASRSNTEAFF. V and J are TRBV6-5 and TRBJ1-1, with D uncertain. The V gene lost 6 bases and the J gene lost 1 base, with 3 bases spanning the gap. The germline V gene encodes CDR1 MNHEY and CDR2 SVGAGI. This CDR3 has 11 residues.

The chain has TRBV27 and TRBJ1-1, with 8 bases aligning to TRBD1. This CDR3 spans 15 amino acids. V lost 5 bases, J lost 0 bases, and 5 bases stayed unmatched. CDR1 is MNHEY, CDR2 SMNVEV, per germline (reference sequence). The CDR3 is CASSTTGAMNTEAFF. CDR3 nucleotides: TGTGCCAGCAGTACGACAGGGGCCATGAACACTGAAGCTTTCTTT.

This chain connects TRBV4-1 to TRBJ2-7; 8 bases match TRBD1. CDR1 is MGHRA and CDR2 is YSYEKL in the germline V gene. Trimming took 3 bases from V and 2 from J; bases not matched to a gene: 3. The CDR3 totals 14 residues. In nucleotides, the CDR3 is TGCGCCAGCAGCCAGGCAGGGGGCCCCTACGAGCAGTACTTC. It specifies CASSQAGGPYEQYF.

This clonotype was recorded many times. The genes are TRBV18 and TRBJ1-2; possible D gene TRBD1, 6 bases. This CDR3 comprises 13 residues. Germline lookup yields CDR1 KGHSH and CDR2 LQKENI. Trimming removed 2 bases from V and 7 bases from J, with 11 bases in between. In DNA, the CDR3 is TGTGCCAGCTCACCAGGGGGGGCTGGTGGCTACACCTTC. This encodes CASSPGGAGGYTF.

This clonotype was seen a few times. The V gene is TRBV29-1, the J gene TRBJ2-7, with D unresolved. The CDR3 extends over 13 amino acids. Germline V CDR1 and CDR2: SQVTM, ANQGSEA. V gave up 6 bases and J gave up 3 bases, with 15 bases separating them. CDR3 sequence: CSVDSGDFYEQYF. CDR3 DNA sequence: TGCAGCGTAGACTCTGGAGACTTCTACGAGCAGTACTTC.

CDR3 residues: CASRADSSYTGELFF. The CDR3 bases are TGTGCCAGCAGAGCCGACAGCAGCTACACCGGGGAGCTGTTTTTT. J is TRBJ2-2 and V is TRBV6-1; tentative D call: TRBD1 (5 bases). Deletions cut 6 bases from V and 3 bases from J, with 14 bases between. The germline V gene encodes CDR1 MNHNS and CDR2 SASEGT. The CDR3 totals 15 residues.

The V and J genes are TRBV19 and TRBJ1-1; no reliable D call. V lost 1 base and J 5 bases, leaving 8 bases between the germline ends. Germline CDR1 LNHDA, CDR2 SQIVND (reference sequence). The CDR3 consists of 13 residues. CDR3 sequence: CASSIVARTEAFF. The CDR3 DNA reads TGTGCCAGTAGTATAGTGGCGAGGACTGAAGCTTTCTTT.

The V and J genes are TRBV4-1 and TRBJ1-2, with TRBD1 as a possible D gene (6 bases). This CDR3 spans 13 amino acids. V dropped 1 base and J dropped 8 bases, with 11 bases sitting between them. Per germline, CDR1 MGHRA and CDR2 YSYEKL. Here the CDR3 DNA reads TGCGCCAGCAGCCAAGCGGGGGCAGTGGGCTACACCTTC. This encodes CASSQAGAVGYTF.

This clonotype has more than one count but fewer than ten. The V and J genes are TRBV9 and TRBJ2-3, with TRBD2 identical over 8 bases. Germline V gene lookup returns CDR1 SGDLS and CDR2 YYNGEE. V dropped 0 bases and J dropped 4; count of bases not matched to a gene: 4. The CDR3 runs to 15 residues. CDR3 amino acids: CASSVEGLAADTQYF. Here the CDR3 DNA reads TGTGCCAGCAGCGTAGAAGGACTAGCCGCAGATACGCAGTATTTT.

The rearrangement joins TRBV7-2 to TRBJ1-5; D unclear. CDR1 SGHTA and CDR2 FQGNSA come from the germline V gene. The CDR3 runs to 14 residues. Trimming left V 5 bases short and J 6 bases short, with 14 bases between. In nucleotides, the CDR3 is TGTGCCAGCAGCCTCGGGATCTTGGGTCAGCCCCAGCATTTT. Amino acid sequence: CASSLGILGQPQHF.

This clonotype occurred many times. The V call is TRBV29-1, the J call TRBJ2-7; weak D call: TRBD1 (5 bases). V gave up 6 bases and J gave up 0 bases, with 12 bases separating them. The length of the CDR3 is 13 residues. Germline V gene sequence: CDR1 SQVTM, CDR2 ANQGSEA. CDR3 amino acids: CSVRTGTSYEQYV. CDR3 bases: TGCAGCGTCCGAACAGGAACCTCCTACGAGCAGTACGTC.

The rearrangement uses TRBV4-1 and TRBJ2-6; D is ambiguous. The length of the CDR3 is 13 residues. V was shortened by 3 bases and J by 3 bases, with 3 bases between the two germline ends. Per germline, CDR1 MGHRA and CDR2 YSYEKL. CDR3 sequence (DNA): TGCGCCAGCAGCCACGGTGGGGCCAACGTCCTGACTTTC. It is translated as CASSHGGANVLTF.

This chain uses TRBV6-5 with TRBJ2-5; D is perhaps TRBD2 (7 bases). Germline CDR1 reads MNHEY; CDR2 reads SVGAGI. Between the trimmed V and J ends, which lost 8 bases and 4 bases, there was a span of 20 bases. The CDR3 spans 15 residues. This CDR3 reads CASGAGGGGGETQYF. The CDR3 DNA follows: TGTGCCAGCGGAGCCGGCGGGGGCGGGGGAGAGACCCAGTACTTC.

This clonotype was observed many times. This sequence joins TRBV27 and TRBJ1-5; the match to TRBD1 covers 9 bases. With V trimmed by 0 bases and J by 6 bases, 3 bases remained unmatched. This CDR3 spans 15 amino acids. The germline V gene has CDR1 MNHEY and CDR2 SMNVEV (reference sequence). CDR3 in DNA: TGTGCCAGCAGTTTATCAGGGACAGGGATTCAGCCCCAGCATTTT. It is translated as CASSLSGTGIQPQHF.

The J gene is TRBJ2-1, the V gene TRBV4-3, with TRBD2 matching over 9 bases. V lost 4 bases to trimming and J lost 12 bases; unmatched junction nucleotides: 19. CDR1 LGHNA and CDR2 YSLEER come from the germline V gene. The CDR3 covers 17 residues. CDR3 sequence reads: CASSPDSSGEITRVQFF. In DNA form, the CDR3 reads TGCGCCAGCAGCCCAGATTCTAGCGGGGAGATAACCCGGGTGCAGTTCTTC.